One sample yielded the 6 T cell receptor beta chains listed below, sequenced in a study of blood T cell repertoires in COVID-19. Clones were read by immunoSEQ multiplex PCR, and TCRdb kept only the in-frame ones, dropping some. This sample has more than 130,000 clones, with more than 80% found just once. Sequencing input: peripheral blood. These receptors were taken from a human donor in a cohort sampled during active COVID-19.

In its sample, this clone was seen once. This sequence joins TRBV3-1 (or the pseudogene TRBV3-2) and TRBJ1-3; D possibly corresponds to TRBD1 (5 bases). The germline V gene encodes CDR1 LGHDT and CDR2 YNNKEL (reference sequence). This CDR3 has 16 amino acids. The germline V and J ends were trimmed by 4 bases and 0 bases, with 13 bases remaining between them. CDR3 protein: CASSPPQGRSGNTIYF. The CDR3 DNA reads as TGTGCCAGCAGCCCTCCCCAGGGCCGCTCTGGAAACACCATATATTTT.

The chain has TRBV18 and TRBJ2-5; 9 bases align to TRBD1. The CDR3 loop spans 14 amino acids. Germline V gene data show CDR1 as KGHSH and CDR2 as LQKENI. V gave up 6 bases and J gave up 2 bases; unmatched junction bases: 4. This chain's CDR3 is CASSQDRGQETQYF. CDR3 in DNA: TGTGCCAGCTCGCAGGACAGGGGACAAGAGACCCAGTACTTC.

The chain links TRBV11-1 to TRBJ2-1; 8 bases match TRBD2. There are 16 residues in the CDR3. Germline CDR1 reads SGHAT; CDR2 reads FQDESV (reference sequence). V lost 2 bases to trimming and J lost 7 bases; unmatched junction nucleotides: 10. The CDR3, as DNA: TGTGCCAGCAGCTTAACCTCCCGGACTAGCTTTAATGAGCAGTTCTTC. Translating gives CASSLTSRTSFNEQFF.

The chain carries TRBV6-5 and TRBJ1-1; perhaps TRBD1 as D (5 bases). Germline V CDR1 and CDR2: MNHEY, SVGAGI. This CDR3 spans 16 amino acids. V was shortened by 2 bases and J by 3 bases, with 16 bases between the two germline ends. The chain's CDR3 is CASSYLPAAGDTEAFF. CDR3 bases: TGTGCCAGCAGTTACCTCCCGGCGGCGGGGGACACTGAAGCTTTCTTT.

The rearrangement links TRBV13 to TRBJ2-3, with D unresolved. Trimming shortened V by 5 bases and J by 0 bases, and 9 bases separated the two germline ends. From germline, CDR1 is PRHDT and CDR2 FYEKMQ (reference sequence). The CDR3 has 14 residues. CDR3 DNA sequence: TGTGCCAGCAGCGCCAGTTCTAGCACAGATACGCAGTATTTT. Translated: CASSASSSTDTQYF.

J is TRBJ2-5 and V is TRBV9; 8 bases are shared with TRBD2. The CDR3 has 16 amino acids. The germline CDR1 and CDR2 sequences are SGDLS and YYNGEE. The J segment lost 5 bases and the V segment lost 4 bases, leaving 13 bases of the junction unmatched. The CDR3, as DNA: TGTGCCAGCAGCACAGAGGGCGGGGGGCGGTCTGAGACCCAGTACTTC. It yields the protein CASSTEGGGRSETQYF.